These 18 T cell receptor beta chains originate from one sample sequenced in a study of blood T cell repertoires in COVID-19. Here immunoSEQ multiplex PCR was the method, and the copy in TCRdb shows in-frame clones only, minus some. The repertoire consists of approximately 500,000 clones, with 89% occurring once and the leading ten covering roughly 0.84%. Sequencing used peripheral blood. The source is a man aged 18 to 29 with COVID-19, enrolled during active disease.

The CDR3, as DNA: TGTGCCAGCTCACAAGGACAGCTCAATGAGCAGTTCTTC. Encoded protein: CASSQGQLNEQFF. The chain employs TRBV18 and TRBJ2-1, with D perhaps matching TRBD1 (6 bases). This CDR3 has 13 residues. Germline assignment: CDR1 KGHSH and CDR2 LQKENI. Trimming took 4 bases from V and 6 from J, leaving 10 bases between them.

The rearrangement links TRBV2 to TRBJ1-1; no clear D. The CDR3 extends over 17 amino acids. The germline V and J ends were trimmed by 3 bases and 4 bases, with 21 bases remaining between them. Germline assignment: CDR1 SNHLY and CDR2 FYNNEI. The CDR3 is CASSDLRYPGEGTEAFF. In DNA, the CDR3 is TGTGCCAGCAGTGATTTACGGTACCCGGGAGAGGGCACTGAAGCTTTCTTT.

V and J are TRBV4-2 and TRBJ1-5; D gene ambiguous. The CDR3 has 16 residues. V lost 0 bases to trimming and J lost 0 bases, with 9 bases between them. From germline, CDR1 is LGHNA and CDR2 YNFKEQ. The CDR3, as DNA: TGTGCCAGCAGCCAAGATGCCGTCTATAGCAATCAGCCCCAGCATTTT. Its protein product is CASSQDAVYSNQPQHF.

This sequence joins TRBV6-5 and TRBJ2-3, with 7 nucleotides matching TRBD2. The CDR3 extends over 14 amino acids. Germline V gene lookup returns CDR1 MNHEY and CDR2 SVGAGI. J gave up 3 bases and V 6 bases, and 6 bases lay outside the gene matches. In DNA form, the CDR3 reads TGTGCCAGCAGGGTGGTGCGGGAGACAGATACGCAGTATTTT. Its translation is CASRVVRETDTQYF.

The chain combines TRBV7-2 with TRBJ2-2; a weak D match, TRBD1 (6 bases). The CDR3 loop spans 15 amino acids. Trimming left V 4 bases short and J 2 bases short, with 11 bases between. Germline loops: CDR1 SGHTA, CDR2 FQGNSA. CDR3 amino acids: CASSSRGINTGELFF. CDR3 DNA: TGTGCCAGCAGCTCGAGGGGGATCAACACCGGGGAGCTGTTTTTT.

The chain joins TRBV2 to TRBJ2-6; TRBD1 matches at 7 bases. Germline lookup yields CDR1 SNHLY and CDR2 FYNNEI. V was clipped by 7 bases and J by 0 bases; unmatched bases: 6. The CDR3 runs to 16 residues. As DNA, the CDR3 is TGTGCCAGCAAGCCAGGGGGATCCTCTGGGGCCAACGTCCTGACTTTC. Amino acid sequence: CASKPGGSSGANVLTF. Full variable domain (rest looked up from reference TRBV2 and TRBJ2-6): EPEVTQTPSHQVTQMGQEVILRCVPISNHLYFYWYRQILGQKVEFLVSFYNNEISEKSEIFDDQFSVERPDGSNFTLKIRSTKLEDSAMYFCASKPGGSSGANVLTFGAGSRLTVL.

The chain uses TRBV7-2 and TRBJ1-2; TRBD1 aligns across 8 bases. Germline-derived CDR1 and CDR2 are SGHTA and FQGNSA. Germline trimming cut 4 bases from V and 4 bases from J; bases unmatched to any gene: 8. This CDR3 has 15 amino acids. The chain's CDR3 is CASSSQGAPGYGYTF. The CDR3 nucleotides are TGTGCCAGCAGCTCCCAGGGGGCGCCCGGCTATGGCTACACCTTC.

V usage is TRBV7-8 and J usage is TRBJ2-1, with a tentative D call TRBD2 (5 bases). The CDR3 length is 14 residues. The germline V gene has CDR1 SGHVS and CDR2 FQNEAQ. V was pared by 2 bases and J by 9 bases, with 14 bases between. CDR3 bases: TGTGCCAGCAGCTTACCCCCTAGCCCCGTTGAGCAGTTCTTC. It encodes CASSLPPSPVEQFF.

V and J are TRBV7-6 and TRBJ2-1; D perhaps matches TRBD2 (7 bases). The CDR3 is made up of 14 amino acids. V lost 3 bases to trimming and J lost 6 bases, with 12 bases between them. Germline V gene data show CDR1 as SGHVS and CDR2 as FNYEAQ. The CDR3 loop is CASSFGGAINEQFF. DNA of the CDR3: TGTGCCAGCAGCTTTGGGGGGGCCATCAATGAGCAGTTCTTC.

The chain links TRBV6-6 to TRBJ1-4; 9 nucleotides agree with TRBD1. V was clipped by 6 bases and J by 1 base; unmatched bases: 6. Germline assignment: CDR1 MNHNY and CDR2 SVGAGI (reference sequence). This CDR3 comprises 16 residues. The CDR3 reads CASSRGTGLTNEKLFF. CDR3 coding DNA: TGTGCCAGCAGCCGCGGGACAGGGTTAACTAATGAAAAACTGTTTTTT.

CDR3 amino acids: CASSKALRDEQYF. For the CDR3, the DNA is TGTGCCAGCAGCAAAGCGCTCCGGGACGAGCAGTACTTC. The rearrangement uses TRBV21-1 and TRBJ2-7; TRBD2 is the table's D call and was not checked against the DNA. TRBV21-1 is deemed a pseudogene. This CDR3 has 13 residues.

The J gene is TRBJ1-2, the V gene TRBV5-6, with unresolved D. This CDR3 spans 16 amino acids. Germline loops: CDR1 SGHDT, CDR2 YYEEEE. Trimming took off 0 bases at V and 8 bases at J, with 20 bases between the two ends. CDR3 residues: CASSLATMGELTGYTF. CDR3 nucleotide sequence: TGTGCCAGCAGCTTGGCTACGATGGGAGAGCTTACGGGCTACACCTTC.

The J gene is TRBJ1-2, the V gene TRBV7-6; D unresolved. The germline CDR1 and CDR2 sequences are SGHVS and FNYEAQ. The CDR3 is 14 residues long. Trimming left V 5 bases short and J 3 bases short, with 13 bases between. The CDR3 loop is CASSLAEGYYGYTF. The CDR3 bases are TGTGCCAGCAGCCTCGCCGAGGGTTACTATGGCTACACCTTC.

The rearrangement joins TRBV11-3 to TRBJ2-1; 7 bases agree with TRBD2. Germline V gene sequence: CDR1 SGHNT, CDR2 YENEEA. This CDR3 spans 13 amino acids. V was clipped by 7 bases and J by 10 bases; unmatched bases: 10. This CDR3 is CASIRGAGNEQFF. The DNA of the CDR3 is TGTGCCAGCATAAGGGGAGCGGGAAACGAGCAGTTCTTC.

This clone has just a few counts. The chain employs TRBV7-9 and TRBJ2-5, with 8 bases that match TRBD2. V lost 5 bases, J lost 5 bases, and 10 bases stayed unmatched. Germline V gene sequence: CDR1 SEHNR, CDR2 FQNEAQ (reference sequence). The CDR3 length is 15 residues. CDR3 protein: CASSEGLAGGETQYF. As DNA, the CDR3 is TGTGCCAGCAGCGAAGGACTAGCCGGGGGGGAGACCCAGTACTTC.

The chain couples TRBV23-1 to TRBJ2-4, with D possibly matching TRBD2 (6 bases). TRBV23-1 is labeled an ORF, and its function is uncertain. The CDR3 has 16 residues. V was cut by 3 bases and J by 3 bases, with 15 bases left in between. The CDR3 protein is CASSQETGLSKNIQYF. In nucleotides, the CDR3 is TGCGCCAGCAGTCAGGAGACGGGACTGAGCAAAAACATTCAGTACTTC.

This sequence joins TRBV5-4 and TRBJ2-5; TRBD2 matches 12 bases. The CDR3 spans 15 residues. V lost 5 bases and J lost 7; bases outside the gene matches: 9. Germline V gives CDR1 SGHNT, CDR2 YYREEE (reference sequence). The chain's CDR3 is CASRLGLAGSGTQYF. Here the CDR3 DNA reads TGTGCCAGCAGGCTGGGACTAGCGGGCAGTGGGACCCAGTACTTC.

This chain connects TRBV5-1 to TRBJ2-7, with TRBD1 identical over 7 bases. The trim removed 1 base at V and 3 bases at J, leaving 4 bases unmatched. CDR3 length: 14 amino acids. Germline V gene lookup returns CDR1 SGHRS and CDR2 YFSETQ. Here the CDR3 DNA reads TGCGCCAGCAGCTTGAACCGGGACAGCTACGAGCAGTACTTC. This codes for CASSLNRDSYEQYF.